A single sample is the source of the 22 T cell receptor beta chains below, sequenced in a study of blood T cell repertoires in COVID-19. TCRdb's copy holds only in-frame clones and misses some; the assay was immunoSEQ multiplex PCR. The repertoire holds fewer than 350,000 clones, with around 90% as singletons. Input material: PBMCs or T cells enriched from blood (not recorded which). Receptor source: a woman aged 40 to 49 who had recovered from COVID-19.

The chain joins TRBV6-2 or TRBV6-3 to TRBJ2-5, with 10 bases identical to TRBD1. This CDR3 is built from 14 residues. Germline values: CDR1 MNHEY, CDR2 SVGEGT. J was trimmed by 9 bases and V by 0 bases; bases with no gene match: 4. CDR3 region: CASSYSGQGRPQYF. The CDR3 bases are TGTGCCAGCAGTTACTCGGGACAGGGGAGACCCCAGTACTTC.

The chain carries TRBV5-1 and TRBJ1-1; 9 positions match TRBD1. CDR3 length: 15 residues. CDR1 and CDR2 from the germline V gene are SGHRS and YFSETQ. V lost 2 bases to trimming and J lost 1 base; unmatched junction nucleotides: 3. DNA for the CDR3: TGCGCCAGCAGCTTACAGGGGGCGCCGAACACTGAAGCTTTCTTT. Encoded protein: CASSLQGAPNTEAFF.

This clone has a single count. V usage is TRBV5-1 and J usage is TRBJ1-5; no definite D call. V gave up 0 bases and J gave up 6 bases, with 7 bases separating them. CDR3 size: 13 residues. Germline lookup yields CDR1 SGHRS and CDR2 YFSETQ. The CDR3 sequence is CASSLGASQPQHF. The CDR3 DNA follows: TGCGCCAGCAGCTTGGGTGCGAGTCAGCCCCAGCATTTT.

This clone appeared a few times. V is TRBV12-3 or TRBV12-4 and J is TRBJ1-1, with no clear D. Between the trimmed V and J ends, which lost 6 bases and 1 base, there was a span of 9 bases. This CDR3 spans 13 amino acids. DNA of the CDR3: TGTGCCAGCAGCAGTACAGAGAACACTGAAGCTTTCTTT. Its translation: CASSSTENTEAFF.

The chain joins TRBV18 to TRBJ1-2, with 10 bases that match TRBD1. V lost 3 bases, J lost 2 bases, and 3 bases stayed unmatched. Per the germline V gene, CDR1 is KGHSH and CDR2 is LQKENI. The CDR3 runs to 15 residues. CDR3 sequence (DNA): TGTGCCAGCTCACCCGGACAGGGGGGCAACTATGGCTACACCTTC. It yields the protein CASSPGQGGNYGYTF. Combining the CDR3 with reference TRBV18 and TRBJ1-2 gives the whole variable domain NAGVMQNPRHLVRRRGQEARLRCSPMKGHSHVYWYRQLPEEGLKFMVYLQKENIIDESGMPKERFSAEFPKEGPSILRIQQVVRGDSAAYFCASSPGQGGNYGYTFGSGTRLTVV.

The chain employs TRBV29-1 and TRBJ2-2; 15 nucleotides agree with TRBD2. V gave up 5 bases and J gave up 0 bases; unmatched junction bases: 7. The CDR3 loop spans 18 amino acids. Per germline, CDR1 SQVTM and CDR2 ANQGSEA. The CDR3 nucleotides are TGCAGCGTTTCTAGGACTAGCGGGGGGGCCTCGAACACCGGGGAGCTGTTTTTT. Translation gives CSVSRTSGGASNTGELFF.

The chain links TRBV6-5 to TRBJ2-3; D is perhaps TRBD1 (5 bases). Trimming left V 6 bases short and J 0 bases short, with 13 bases between. Germline-derived CDR1 and CDR2 are MNHEY and SVGAGI. The CDR3 has 15 residues. The chain's CDR3 is CASSHIRASTDTQYF. The CDR3 DNA follows: TGTGCCAGCAGCCACATCAGGGCTAGCACAGATACGCAGTATTTT.

The chain carries TRBV6-2 or TRBV6-3 and TRBJ2-3; 9 bases fit TRBD2. The V gene's germline CDR1 is MNHEY and CDR2 SVGEGT. Germline trimming cut 5 bases from V and 1 base from J; bases unmatched to any gene: 7. This CDR3 is built from 16 residues. The CDR3 DNA reads as TGTGCCAGCAGTCTCTTAGCGGGAGTGGGCACAGATACGCAGTATTTT. Translating gives CASSLLAGVGTDTQYF.

This clone was counted once. The chain couples TRBV6-5 to TRBJ2-5; the match to TRBD1 covers 9 bases. Trimming took 2 bases from V and 6 from J; bases not matched to a gene: 7. CDR3 length equals 15 residues. CDR1 is MNHEY, CDR2 SVGAGI, per germline. The CDR3 bases are TGTGCCAGCAGTTACGGGACAGGGAAAGGAAAGACCCAGTACTTC. Protein product: CASSYGTGKGKTQYF.

The V and J genes are TRBV11-2 and TRBJ2-5, with 7 bases lining up with TRBD2. Germline CDR1 is SGHAT and CDR2 is FQNNGV. V dropped 1 base and J dropped 2; count of bases not matched to a gene: 1. This CDR3 region has 14 residues. CDR3 amino acids: CASSLGGGQETQYF. CDR3 in DNA: TGTGCCAGCAGCTTAGGGGGGGGGCAAGAGACCCAGTACTTC. Based on the CDR3 plus reference TRBV11-2 and TRBJ2-5, the full variable domain is EAGVAQSPRYKIIEKRQSVAFWCNPISGHATLYWYQQILGQGPKLLIQFQNNGVVDDSQLPKDRFSAERLKGVDSTLKIQPAKLEDSAVYLCASSLGGGQETQYFGPGTRLLVL.

V is TRBV7-8 and J is TRBJ2-2; a possible D gene is TRBD1 (6 bases). CDR1 is SGHVS and CDR2 is FQNEAQ in the germline V gene. The CDR3 has 15 residues. V lost 7 bases to trimming and J lost 1 base, with 13 bases between them. The CDR3 loop reads CASTLTGMNTGELFF. Written as DNA, the CDR3 is TGTGCCAGCACCCTAACAGGGATGAACACCGGGGAGCTGTTTTTT.

This clone is a singleton in its sample. V and J are TRBV7-8 and TRBJ1-2; 9 bases map to TRBD1. Trimming took 1 base from V and 6 from J; bases not matched to a gene: 0. The CDR3 contains 13 residues. From germline, CDR1 is SGHVS and CDR2 FQNEAQ. CDR3 residues: CASSLGQGDGYTF. The CDR3 region has the DNA TGTGCCAGCAGCTTAGGACAGGGGGATGGCTACACCTTC.

The gene calls are TRBV18 and TRBJ1-3; 10 bases agree with TRBD1. CDR1 and CDR2 from the germline V gene are KGHSH and LQKENI. This CDR3 has 15 amino acids. The J segment lost 3 bases and the V segment lost 6 bases, leaving 5 bases of the junction unmatched. The CDR3 reads CASSPGQGVGNTIYF. The CDR3, as DNA: TGTGCCAGCTCCCCCGGACAGGGGGTTGGAAACACCATATATTTT.

The V call is TRBV6-5, the J call TRBJ2-7; D gene unclear. The germline gives CDR1 MNHEY, CDR2 SVGAGI. V was clipped by 6 bases and J by 6 bases, with 12 bases between them. The CDR3 is 12 amino acids. Written as DNA, the CDR3 is TGTGCCAGCAGCTATAGCTTTGGCGAGCAGTACTTC. Protein product: CASSYSFGEQYF.

V and J are TRBV11-2 and TRBJ2-1; TRBD1 is a possible D gene (6 bases). This CDR3 is built from 15 residues. Germline lookup yields CDR1 SGHAT and CDR2 FQNNGV. V was trimmed by 5 bases and J by 6 bases, leaving 17 bases between them. The CDR3 spells CASSRFRTVRNEQFF. The CDR3 DNA is TGTGCCAGCAGCCGGTTCCGGACAGTACGCAATGAGCAGTTCTTC.

This chain joins TRBV7-9 and TRBJ1-2; D may be TRBD1 (5 bases). Germline lookup yields CDR1 SEHNR and CDR2 FQNEAQ (reference sequence). The CDR3 consists of 15 residues. V dropped 2 bases and J dropped 5 bases, with 15 bases sitting between them. CDR3 sequence reads: CASSLLWDGGYGYTF. The CDR3 nucleotides are TGTGCCAGCAGCTTACTTTGGGACGGGGGGTATGGCTACACCTTC.

This chain joins TRBV18 and TRBJ1-1; no definite D call. The CDR3 consists of 15 residues. The germline V gene has CDR1 KGHSH and CDR2 LQKENI. Deletions cut 4 bases from V and 5 bases from J, with 17 bases between. The CDR3 is CASSLAGMSGTEAFF. In nucleotides, the CDR3 is TGTGCCAGCTCACTAGCGGGCATGTCGGGGACTGAAGCTTTCTTT.

CDR3 sequence: CASSFSGATEAFF. As DNA, the CDR3 is TGTGCCAGCAGCTTTTCAGGGGCCACTGAAGCTTTCTTT. This chain links TRBV5-6 with TRBJ1-1, with a possible D match to TRBD1 (6 bases). Trimming took off 2 bases at V and 4 bases at J, with 9 bases between the two ends. CDR1 and CDR2 from the germline V gene are SGHDT and YYEEEE. The CDR3 length is 13 residues.

The chain joins TRBV1 to TRBJ1-1; TRBD1 is the table's D call, not checked against the DNA. TRBV1 is a listed pseudogene. CDR3 length equals 15 residues. The CDR3, as DNA: TGCACCAGCAGCCAAGATACAGGGGAACCCACTGAAGCTTTCTTT. Amino acid sequence: CTSSQDTGEPTEAFF.

This chain connects TRBV19 to TRBJ2-1, with 7 bases aligning to TRBD1. CDR1 and CDR2 (germline): LNHDA, SQIVND (reference sequence). The CDR3 runs to 16 residues. Trimming removed 3 bases from V and 2 bases from J; junction bases left unmatched: 7. Written as DNA, the CDR3 is TGTGCCAGTAGTATTTACTCAGGGGGACCCTACAATGAGCAGTTCTTC. Translating it yields CASSIYSGGPYNEQFF.

This clone was observed a single time. The chain links TRBV14 to TRBJ1-2; TRBD1 might be the D (6 bases). The germline CDR1 and CDR2 sequences are SGHDN and FVKESK. Trimming cost V 4 bases and J 1 base, with 7 bases left between them. The CDR3 spans 13 residues. This CDR3 is CASSRDINYGYTF. In nucleotides, the CDR3 is TGTGCCAGCAGCCGGGACATTAACTATGGCTACACCTTC.

J is TRBJ2-3 and V is TRBV7-9, with D unresolved. V lost 5 bases and J 0 bases, leaving 9 bases between the germline ends. From germline, CDR1 is SEHNR and CDR2 FQNEAQ (reference sequence). This CDR3 is 14 amino acids long. The CDR3 is CASSARGSTDTQYF. The CDR3 region has the DNA TGTGCCAGCAGCGCCCGTGGCAGCACAGATACGCAGTATTTT.